This TCR beta chain appears in the sequencing data of a study of identical twins. Unique molecular identifiers were present on cDNA, and template switching added a universal primer site. TCRdb re-called the 5' RACE reads through MiXCR, storing one row per CDR3 protein. Found here are 600,000 to 850,000 distinct CDR3 sequences, 15% to 20% of them singletons; the top ten hold roughly 13%. The germline V gene has CDR1 LGHNA and CDR2 YSLEER. V lost 3 bases to trimming and J lost 1 base, with 17 bases between them. The CDR3 spans 17 residues. This same sample was also taken into another study, of T cells expressing NK-cell markers. From that study: Seven donors tested HCMV-seropositive and one tested seronegative among the eight sequenced.

The chain uses TRBV4-3 and TRBJ2-3, with D possibly matching TRBD2 (5 bases). The sample taken for sequencing was PBMCs. The clonotype originates from a young woman in good health. CDR3 DNA sequence: TGCGCCAGCAGCCAGGGCAAAGGTGGAGGCCGCACAGATACGCAGTATTTT. Protein sequence: CASSQGKGGGRTDTQYF.